This T cell receptor beta chain is from a study of T cell repertoires in cytomegalovirus infection. TCRdb recomputed calls from the reads with MiXCR, one row per CDR3 protein. The table lists 250,000 to 300,000 distinct CDR3 sequences, less than 25% of them singletons, with approximately 19% in the top ten. Notes on this clonotype: No antigen is known for it.

The CDR3 is 17 amino acids. CDR1 SEHNR and CDR2 FQNEAQ come from the germline V gene (reference sequence). With 1 base removed from V and 7 bases from J, the gap between germline ends came to 22 bases. Broader study findings: Within the response measured ex vivo, HLA-C-restricted CMV-specific TCR beta clonotypes were dominant.

The TCR originated in a human donor in good health (CMV status not recorded). Some clones in this sample may be carry-over from other donors' samples. The chain has TRBV7-9 and TRBJ1-1; D is undetermined. Source: cultured PBMCs, taken from culture after CMV antigen stimulation. The CDR3 sequence: CASSLVSSEIRAGEAFF. The CDR3 coding sequence is TGTGCCAGCAGCTTAGTCTCCTCGGAGATAAGGGCGGGTGAAGCTTTCTTT. The complete variable domain, with remaining parts taken from reference TRBV7-9 and TRBJ1-1, reads DTGVSQNPRHKITKRGQNVTFRCDPISEHNRLYWYRQTLGQGPEFLTYFQNEAQLEKSRLLSDRFSAERPKGSFSTLEIQRTEQGDSAMYLCASSLVSSEIRAGEAFFGQGTRLTVV.